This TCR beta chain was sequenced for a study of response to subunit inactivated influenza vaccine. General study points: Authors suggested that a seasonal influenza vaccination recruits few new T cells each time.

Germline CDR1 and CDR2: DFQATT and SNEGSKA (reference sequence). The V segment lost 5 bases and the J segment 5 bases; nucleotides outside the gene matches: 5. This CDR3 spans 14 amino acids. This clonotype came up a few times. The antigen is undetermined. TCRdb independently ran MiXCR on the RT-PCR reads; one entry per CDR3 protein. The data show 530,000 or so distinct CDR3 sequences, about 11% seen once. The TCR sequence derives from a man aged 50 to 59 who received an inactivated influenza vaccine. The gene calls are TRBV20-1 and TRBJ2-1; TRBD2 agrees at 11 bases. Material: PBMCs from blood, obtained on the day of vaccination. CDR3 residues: CSASRLAGHNEQFF. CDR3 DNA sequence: TGCAGTGCTTCTCGACTAGCGGGACACAATGAGCAGTTCTTC.